This TCR beta chain was recorded in a study of blood T cell repertoires in COVID-19 (dated by TCRdb to about 2020). With regard to the full study: The collaborator samples originated in the United States, Italy and Spain and spanned the acute and convalescent phases of COVID-19. The prospective study material was composed of cDNA or gDNA derived from T cells, B-cell-depleted T cells, or PBMCs. Deeply sampled blood TCRbeta repertoires from subjects exposed to, actively infected with, or recovered from COVID-19 were included in the dataset. A freely available public database, intended as a resource for researchers studying the immune response to SARS-CoV-2, is where the repertoires were released. The samples were drawn from the first 160 participants of the ongoing ImmuneRACE study and from about 1,200 subjects provided by 6 global collaborators. Sample metadata almost always included a de-identified subject ID, COVID-19 status, age in years and sex. HLA class I and class II types, where available, came from metadata supplied by the sample provider rather than from assay-based typing. The paper's findings and limits, for the study overall: The amount of clinical and demographic metadata varied by source and participant and was provided uncurated.

Whole blood was collected in K2EDTA tubes by collaborating institutions according to the institutions' own protocols. Collaborator samples were shipped for TCRbeta analysis as frozen whole blood, isolated PBMCs, or DNA extracted from either sample type. In its sample, this clone was seen once. Its recognized antigen is unknown. There are no base qualities to consult, and no much larger clone falls within one base. The immunoSEQ Assay, a bias-controlled multiplex PCR, was used to amplify TCRbeta CDR3 regions from genomic DNA. Turning to the authors' computational methods: Within the assay, amplification of reference gene primers was used to estimate how many nucleated cells each sample contained. To quantify the absolute abundance of each unique TCRbeta CDR3 rearrangement, sequence reads were collapsed and filtered. For each sample, productive Simpson clonality was calculated by taking the square root of Simpson's diversity index across productive rearrangements. The source is immuneACCESS, and TCRdb retained only in-frame sequences with V and J called. Part of the clones is not carried over; for the studies checked, unresolved V genes explain less than half of this, and the remainder is unexplained. The V and J calls and the clone size are those of that table, but D and trimming were determined from the DNA. This sample comprises 100,000 or so clones, 80% to 90% of them detected only once. The top ten clones comprise around 13% of the sample.

Sequencing input: peripheral blood. This receptor was obtained from a human donor in a cohort sampled during active COVID-19.

The bases read TGTGCCAGCAGCCCCACCACTGCAGGCCGCTCTGGAAACACCATATATTTT. This codes for CASSPTTAGRSGNTIYF. The rearranged chain carries TRBV7-9 and TRBJ1-3; the D gene remains uncertain. From cysteine to phenylalanine, the CDR3 is 17 amino acids long. Here the CDR3 DNA is all that survives: 51 bases in frame from base 1. CDR1 and CDR2 (SEHNR, FQNEAQ) derive from the germline V gene (reference sequence). The junction carries 17 bases between V and J, which are trimmed by 5 bases and 0 bases respectively.